Below, 21 T cell receptor beta chains from the same sample are listed, as sequenced in a study of metastatic and nonmetastatic thyroid tumors. TCRdb re-called the PCR reads with MiXCR. The table includes thousands of clones, approximately 30% detected once. No treatment of any kind had been given to any patient before thyroid surgery. Input material: tumor tissue. These receptors were collected from a male donor with papillary thyroid cancer or a benign thyroid nodule (not recorded which). Some clones in this sample may be carry-over from other donors' samples.

The chain links TRBV3-1 to TRBJ2-3; 11 nucleotides align to TRBD2. The trim removed 4 bases at V and 5 bases at J, leaving 5 bases unmatched. Germline CDR1 and CDR2: LGHDT and YNNKEL (reference sequence). The CDR3 contains 15 residues. CDR3 bases: TGTGCCAGCAGCCCCGATAGCGGGAGGGGAGATACGCAGTATTTT. The encoded protein is CASSPDSGRGDTQYF.

The chain uses TRBV28 and TRBJ2-7; 7 bases are a match to TRBD2. V trimming: 1 base; J trimming: 0 bases; junction bases outside the gene matches: 3. CDR1 and CDR2 from the germline V gene are MDHEN and SYDVKM. This CDR3 has 15 residues. This CDR3 is CASSLYGGSSYEQYF. For the CDR3, the DNA is TGTGCCAGCAGTTTATACGGGGGGAGCTCCTACGAGCAGTACTTC.

The CDR3 bases are TGCGCCAGCAGCCCATACGGCGGAGAGACCCAGTACTTC. Translated, it gives CASSPYGGETQYF. The chain joins TRBV5-1 to TRBJ2-5; no clear D gene. The CDR3 sequence is 13 residues long. CDR1 is SGHRS, CDR2 YFSETQ, per germline. V was clipped by 4 bases and J by 4 bases, with 11 bases between them. The variable domain in full, with the rest retrieved from reference TRBV5-1 and TRBJ2-5, is KAGVTQTPRYLIKTRGQQVTLSCSPISGHRSVSWYQQTPGQGLQFLFEYFSETQRNKGNFPGRFSGRQFSNSRSEMNVSTLELGDSALYLCASSPYGGETQYFGPGTRLLVL.

The gene calls are TRBV6-1 and TRBJ1-1; D unclear. The CDR3 runs to 11 residues. V was clipped by 7 bases and J by 2 bases, with 5 bases between them. Germline CDR1 reads MNHNS; CDR2 reads SASEGT. The CDR3 sequence is CASILNTEAFF. The CDR3 region has the DNA TGTGCCAGCATCCTTAACACTGAAGCTTTCTTT.

The rearrangement links TRBV7-3 to TRBJ2-3; maybe TRBD2 (6 bases). The CDR3 runs to 16 residues. Between the trimmed V and J ends, which lost 1 base and 0 bases, there was a span of 11 bases. The germline V gene has CDR1 SGHTA and CDR2 FQGTGA. CDR3 nucleotides: TGTGCCAGCAGCTTAATCGTCGGGACTAGCACAGATACGCAGTATTTT. This gives the protein CASSLIVGTSTDTQYF.

The rearrangement links TRBV25-1 to TRBJ2-3, with D unresolved. The length of the CDR3 is 12 residues. Germline V gives CDR1 MGHDK, CDR2 SYGVNS. V was trimmed by 7 bases and J by 4 bases, leaving 9 bases between them. DNA for the CDR3: TGTGCCAGCAAAGGTGGTTCAGATACGCAGTATTTT. It yields the protein CASKGGSDTQYF.

The rearrangement joins TRBV28 to TRBJ1-5; TRBD1 matches at 8 bases. Unmatched junction bases numbered 9, after V lost 3 bases and J lost 5 bases. The germline V gene has CDR1 MDHEN and CDR2 SYDVKM. The CDR3 runs 16 residues. The CDR3 sequence is CASSFKLDRGDQPQHF. In nucleotides, the CDR3 is TGTGCCAGCAGTTTCAAACTAGACAGGGGAGATCAGCCCCAGCATTTT.

By share, this clone ranks as medium-sized (0.01 to 0.1%). The chain couples TRBV25-1 to TRBJ2-7; 14 bases line up with TRBD2. With 4 bases clipped from V and 6 bases from J, the junction kept 11 bases outside the gene matches. The CDR3 consists of 17 residues. Germline CDR1 is MGHDK and CDR2 is SYGVNS. For the CDR3, the DNA is TGTGCCAGCAGTGCCGCCGGGACTAGCGGGAGTATGGGCGAGCAGTACTTC. It specifies CASSAAGTSGSMGEQYF.

This chain connects TRBV10-3 to TRBJ1-5; no reliable D call. Trimming took off 2 bases at V and 0 bases at J, with 5 bases between the two ends. This CDR3 has 14 amino acids. Germline CDR1 ENHRY, CDR2 SYGVKD. CDR3 sequence reads: CAISEDVSNQPQHF. The CDR3 DNA reads as TGTGCCATCAGTGAGGACGTTAGCAATCAGCCCCAGCATTTT.

Relative to its sample, this clone is medium-sized. V is TRBV28 and J is TRBJ1-2, with 7 bases fitting TRBD1. CDR1 and CDR2 (germline): MDHEN, SYDVKM. Losses at the gene ends were 5 bases for V and 7 bases for J; bases not matched to a gene: 16. This CDR3 has 16 residues. The CDR3 is CASSPQINSHRGGYTF. CDR3 in DNA: TGTGCCAGCAGTCCTCAGATAAATTCCCACAGGGGTGGCTACACCTTC.

This clone occurred a few times. The V and J genes are TRBV27 and TRBJ1-6, with a possible D match to TRBD1 (5 bases). V was pared by 2 bases and J by 7 bases, with 12 bases between. This CDR3 spans 15 amino acids. Germline V CDR1 and CDR2: MNHEY, SMNVEV (reference sequence). As DNA, the CDR3 is TGTGCCAGCAGTTTAGGGGGAAGTTGGAATTCACCCCTCCACTTT. Protein sequence: CASSLGGSWNSPLHF.

This sequence joins TRBV30 and TRBJ2-2; D not resolved. Germline V gene data show CDR1 as GTSNPN and CDR2 as SVGIG (reference sequence). The CDR3 consists of 12 residues. Between the trimmed V and J ends, which lost 2 bases and 2 bases, there was a span of 3 bases. The CDR3 DNA follows: TGTGCCTGGAGTCGTAACACCGGGGAGCTGTTTTTT. Translated, it gives CAWSRNTGELFF.

V and J are TRBV10-3 and TRBJ1-1; D not certain. The V and J ends lost 0 bases and 6 bases respectively, with 8 bases between them. In germline, CDR1 is ENHRY, CDR2 SYGVKD. The CDR3 sequence is 13 residues long. The CDR3 DNA reads TGTGCCATCAGTGAGTCCCGAGAGGCTGAAGCTTTCTTT. Residues: CAISESREAEAFF.

This clone qualifies as medium-sized. The chain recombines TRBV2 with TRBJ2-1; D gene uncertain. Germline V lookup: CDR1 SNHLY, CDR2 FYNNEI. This CDR3 region has 12 residues. Trimming took 8 bases from V and 7 from J, leaving 12 bases between them. The CDR3 reads CASGYTVNEQFF. CDR3 sequence (DNA): TGTGCCAGCGGGTACACGGTTAATGAGCAGTTCTTC.

The table lists this clone with many counts. The chain recombines TRBV15 with TRBJ2-3, with a weak D call TRBD1 (6 bases). V was cut by 0 bases and J by 8 bases, with 15 bases left in between. The CDR3 extends over 15 amino acids. Germline lookup yields CDR1 LNHNV and CDR2 YYDKDF (reference sequence). The CDR3 DNA reads TGTGCCACCAGCAGAGATCGGGGACACTTGGTTACGCAGTATTTT. Encoded protein: CATSRDRGHLVTQYF.

This clone was recorded once. With a much larger clone just one base away, this may be a read error. The chain employs TRBV9 and TRBJ2-3, with 14 bases matching TRBD2. The germline gives CDR1 SGDLS, CDR2 YYNGEE. CDR3 length: 21 residues. The CDR3 DNA is TGTGCCAGCAGCGTAGAGGCGACTAGCGGGAGGGCCGCGTCAGGTTTAGATATGCAGTATTTT. Its translation: CASSVEATSGRAASGLDMQYF.

Judged by abundance, this clone is medium-sized. This chain uses TRBV20-1 with TRBJ1-6; D is undetermined. Germline V gene lookup returns CDR1 DFQATT and CDR2 SNEGSKA (reference sequence). V lost 5 bases and J lost 5, with 4 bases in between. This CDR3 region has 11 residues. The CDR3 spells CSAVDNSPLHF. DNA for the CDR3: TGCAGTGCTGTGGATAATTCACCCCTCCACTTT.

This clone showed up many times. This chain connects TRBV5-1 to TRBJ2-6; D is possibly TRBD2 (6 bases). Trimming pared 6 bases from V and 1 base from J, leaving 17 bases between. Per germline, CDR1 SGHRS and CDR2 YFSETQ. The CDR3 spans 17 residues. The CDR3 DNA sequence: TGCGCCAGCAACGATGTTAGTGGGGGGTCTGGGGCCAACGTCCTGACTTTC. Translation: CASNDVSGGSGANVLTF.

This clone was seen ten or more times. CDR3 sequence (DNA): TGTGCCAGCAGCTTGGCCCCGGGGGATGTGCAGCCCCAGCATTTT. Amino acid sequence: CASSLAPGDVQPQHF. The chain is built from TRBV5-6 and TRBJ1-5, with D possibly being TRBD1 (5 bases). CDR3 length equals 15 residues. Deletions cut 0 bases from V and 7 bases from J, with 14 bases between. The germline CDR1 and CDR2 sequences are SGHDT and YYEEEE.

The chain carries TRBV19 and TRBJ1-6; D not resolved. Germline V gene data show CDR1 as LNHDA and CDR2 as SQIVND (reference sequence). Trimming took 6 bases from V and 3 from J, leaving 12 bases between them. This CDR3 region has 15 residues. The CDR3 DNA reads as TGTGCCAGTAGGGAGGGCCGAATCTATAATTCACCCCTCCACTTT. It translates to CASREGRIYNSPLHF.

V is TRBV7-8 and J is TRBJ1-2, with a weak D call TRBD1 (6 bases). V was clipped by 1 base and J by 4 bases, with 13 bases between them. Per germline, CDR1 SGHVS and CDR2 FQNEAQ. The CDR3 consists of 15 residues. The CDR3 sequence: CASSLGPGGGYGYTF. CDR3 DNA sequence: TGTGCCAGCAGCTTAGGTCCGGGGGGCGGCTATGGCTACACCTTC.